A selection of T cell receptor beta chains follows, all from one sample in a study of cytomegalovirus exposure and HLA in healthy donors. Only in-frame clones appear in the TCRdb table, and some are missing; sequencing was by immunoSEQ multiplex PCR. The sample holds around 280,000 clones; approximately 90% are singletons and the top ten take roughly 2.1%. Sequencing was carried out using PBMCs. The origin of the receptors is a woman younger than 30 in good health and CMV-seronegative. CDR3s include the opening cysteine and the closing phenylalanine or tryptophan. The D gene is left open where the match is weak.

.	TRBV27	14	TRBJ1-2	CASKVAPENYGYTF
.	TRBV27	15	TRBJ1-6	CASKSAGGFNSPLHF
.	TRBV30	13	TRBJ2-1	CAWSDSSYNEQFF
TRBD1	TRBV6-1	15	TRBJ1-2	CASRYLTGTNYGYTF
TRBD2	TRBV5-1	15	TRBJ2-7	CASSDGTSGADEQYF
.	TRBV5-1	15	TRBJ2-1	CASSSPGHPSNEQFF
.	TRBV5-1	13	TRBJ1-1	CASSLTMNTEAFF
.	TRBV9	13	TRBJ1-5	CASNEGGDQPQHF
TRBD2	TRBV6-5	15	TRBJ2-7	CASSLASGASYEQYF
TRBD2	TRBV2	16	TRBJ2-5	CASSDGLAGAQETQYF
.	TRBV6-1	13	TRBJ1-1	CASSAIQGAEAFF
.	TRBV27	16	TRBJ2-2	CASSLSLRVRTGELFF
.	TRBV19	13	TRBJ1-1	CASGGRLNTEAFF
TRBD2	TRBV6-1	17	TRBJ2-7	CASSERSGGVSGNEQYF
TRBD2	TRBV4-2	19	TRBJ2-7	CASSQDSWTSGGRSYEQYF
.	TRBV5-4	14	TRBJ1-1	CASSPTEGAYEAFF
TRBD1	TRBV5-1	14	TRBJ1-1	CASSPQGGNTEAFF
TRBD1	TRBV11-2	15	TRBJ2-5	CASSFGQGRQETQYF
.	TRBV6-4	14	TRBJ2-7	CANHFDRRPYEQYF
TRBD2	TRBV19	14	TRBJ2-1	CASTWRGAVDEQFF
TRBD1	TRBV5-4	16	TRBJ2-5	CASSYLGAGGQETQYF
TRBD1	TRBV5-1	16	TRBJ1-2	CASSPQRQGSYYGYTF
.	TRBV10-2	16	TRBJ1-5	CASSESPTGRNQPQHF
.	TRBV6-7	16	TRBJ2-7	CASIQLGRGARCEQYF
TRBD1	TRBV5-4	16	TRBJ2-7	CASRHYSGTGPYEQYF
.	TRBV11-2	16	TRBJ2-1	CASSPVGGKDYNEQFF
.	TRBV6-5	14	TRBJ1-1	CASRGEGGITEAFF
.	TRBV10-2	12	TRBJ2-1	CASNQAFNEQFF
.	TRBV12-5	12	TRBJ2-7	CASGTGSYEQYF
TRBD1	TRBV19	17	TRBJ1-2	CASSTGTGRNSNYGYTF
.	TRBV4-2	16	TRBJ1-1	CASSQASGGMNTEAFF
.	TRBV29-1	15	TRBJ1-3	CSVPGTPDSGNTIYF
.	TRBV6-6	14	TRBJ1-1	CASSGGQGGTEAFF
.	TRBV15	12	TRBJ1-1	CATSRAAGGRIF
.	TRBV6-1	14	TRBJ1-5	CASSENLGYQPQHF
.	TRBV25-1	15	TRBJ2-3	CASSDAKQQTDTQYF
.	TRBV7-9	16	TRBJ2-2	CASSLGRDGRTGELFF
.	TRBV7-9	12	TRBJ2-3	CSSSEGADTQYF
TRBD1	TRBV10-3	15	TRBJ2-3	CAISNGTGDVDTQYF
.	TRBV4-2	13	TRBJ1-4	CASSLGVNEKLFF
.	TRBV4-1	16	TRBJ2-1	CASSQEGMGSYNEQFF
TRBD1	TRBV7-3	12	TRBJ1-2	CSSSYGQGAFTF
.	TRBV7-9	17	TRBJ1-4	CASSPLGGGLSNEKLFF
.	TRBV14	14	TRBJ2-1	CASSLMGVGDEQFF
.	TRBV5-1	16	TRBJ1-1	CASSPRGDRLNTEAFF
TRBD1	TRBV2	14	TRBJ1-1	CASRDRGGMTEAFF
.	TRBV6-5	13	TRBJ1-3	CASRDSSGNTIYF
.	TRBV21-1	14	TRBJ1-2	CASPRPDRAYGYTF